The 27 T cell receptor beta chains reported below all come from one sample, sequenced in a study of blood T cells in healthy people across ages (dated by TCRdb to about 2015). The library was made by 5' RACE. These reads were obtained on an Illumina HiSeq 2500. A second about 7 to 12 cycle PCR used a sample-barcoded 5' primer and a J-beta primer mix. The public reads were quality trimmed at Q25 with fastp and then assembled into clones with MiXCR by TCRdb, keeping productive beta chains. When rows share a CDR3 protein, they turn into one entry using the most common DNA and genes. The sample profile shows 1.5 million to 2 million distinct CDR3 sequences; 28% of them were found once. Jointly, the top ten make up 7.7% of the sample. Material: blood. All receptors come from a woman aged 25 to 45 in good health.

In its sample, this clonotype was seen once. The chain carries TRBV6-5 and TRBJ1-3; D possibly corresponds to TRBD1 (6 bases). The CDR3 is made up of 15 amino acids. Trimming stripped 10 bases from V and 4 bases from J, with 20 bases between. The V gene's germline CDR1 is MNHEY and CDR2 SVGAGI. CDR3 sequence: CANSSDRFPGNTIYF. The DNA for the CDR3 is TGTGCCAACAGCAGCGACAGGTTCCCAGGAAACACCATATATTTT.

Worth noting for this clonotype: This may be a read error, as it is one base from a much larger clone. This rearrangement joins TRBV4-3 to TRBJ2-4; D is uncertain. The last part of the DNA fits TRBJ2-7 better; the J call may be wrong. Germline CDR1 LGHNA, CDR2 YSLEER. The CDR3 is 13 residues long. The CDR3 spells CASSQQTGCEQYF. CDR3 DNA: TGCGCCAGCAGCCAGCAGACTGGTTGCGAGCAGTACTTC.

The chain recombines TRBV9 with TRBJ2-1; D is possibly TRBD1 or TRBD2 (6 bases each). This CDR3 has 17 residues. Germline V gene data show CDR1 as SGDLS and CDR2 as YYNGEE. Trimming pared 0 bases from V and 9 bases from J, leaving 22 bases between. CDR3 bases: TGTGCCAGCAGCGTAGTAGAGGGCAGGGGACTTATGATTGAGCAGTTCTTC. Protein: CASSVVEGRGLMIEQFF.

J is TRBJ1-2 and V is TRBV29-1; no firm D call. The CDR3 totals 14 residues. V lost 4 bases, J lost 1 base, and 13 bases lay in between. The V gene's germline CDR1 is SQVTM and CDR2 ANQGSEA. CDR3 sequence reads: CSVVGRFFNYGYTF. In DNA form, the CDR3 reads TGCAGCGTTGTAGGGCGGTTCTTTAACTATGGCTACACCTTC.

This chain joins TRBV7-2 and TRBJ2-1; 8 nucleotides align to TRBD2. This CDR3 is built from 15 residues. The germline gives CDR1 SGHTA, CDR2 FQGNSA. With 1 base clipped from V and 7 bases from J, the junction kept 6 bases outside the gene matches. The CDR3 nucleotides read TGTGCCAGCAGCTTAGTGAGCGGGAGATCAAATGAGCAGTTCTTC. Protein: CASSLVSGRSNEQFF.

In this sample, this clonotype turned up many times. The rearrangement joins TRBV7-2 to TRBJ2-5; 7 nucleotides line up with TRBD2. Germline assignment: CDR1 SGHTA and CDR2 FQGNSA. This CDR3 region has 13 residues. V lost 6 bases and J lost 2; bases outside the gene matches: 3. In nucleotides, the CDR3 is TGTGCCAGCAGGGAACTAGCGCAAGAGACCCAGTACTTC. It translates to CASRELAQETQYF.

A note on this clonotype: Compared with germline, one end of the junction differs, possibly owing to a read error. The V call is TRBV20-1, the J call TRBJ2-1; 8 bases map to TRBD2. CDR3 length: 15 amino acids. Germline loops: CDR1 DFQATT, CDR2 SNEGSKA (reference sequence). The CDR3 sequence: CSAGESRAGGNKQFF. DNA of the CDR3: TGCAGTGCCGGGGAGTCGAGGGCGGGGGGCAATAAGCAGTTCTTC.

Only a few counts were recorded for this clonotype. V usage is TRBV5-1 and J usage is TRBJ2-7; TRBD2 aligns across 11 bases. The J call may be wrong; the DNA end is better matched by TRBJ2-5. Germline V gene lookup returns CDR1 SGHRS and CDR2 YFSETQ. CDR3 length: 15 amino acids. CDR3 sequence reads: CASSLTSGSSKTQYF. The CDR3, as DNA: TGCGCCAGCAGCCTCACTAGCGGGAGTAGTAAGACCCAGTACTTC.

This clonotype was observed a single time. This may stem from a read error, because a much larger clone lies one nucleotide away. The chain carries TRBV6-5 and TRBJ2-7, with TRBD2 as a possible D gene (5 bases). The J call may not be correct, given that the DNA end is closer to TRBJ2-4. The CDR3 extends over 14 amino acids. Looked up from germline, CDR1 is MNHEY and CDR2 is SVGAGI. CDR3 in DNA: TGTGCCAGCAGCCGTAACGGACGGGAAGGCATTCAGTACTTC. It codes for CASSRNGREGIQYF.

In this sample, this clonotype turned up once. The chain links TRBV2 to TRBJ2-3; D gene ambiguous. Germline CDR1 reads SNHLY; CDR2 reads FYNNEI. Deletions cut 7 bases from V and 5 bases from J, with 10 bases between. The CDR3 has 12 amino acids. CDR3 coding DNA: TGTGCCAGCACGTATTTTCTAGATACGCAGTATTTT. Encoded protein: CASTYFLDTQYF.

The V call is TRBV27, the J call TRBJ1-2, with D uncertain. Per the germline V gene, CDR1 is MNHEY and CDR2 is SMNVEV (reference sequence). Trimming stripped 5 bases from V and 9 bases from J, with 19 bases between. This CDR3 is built from 14 residues. The CDR3 nucleotides read TGTGCCAGCAGTCCCTTGGAACCGGGCTTTAGCTACACCTTC. Protein product: CASSPLEPGFSYTF.

This clonotype turned up a few times. The chain links TRBV7-9 to TRBJ2-5; either TRBD1 or TRBD2 may fit D (5 bases each). The CDR3 is 15 residues long. Trimming removed 3 bases from V and 4 bases from J, with 15 bases in between. Germline V gene data show CDR1 as SEHNR and CDR2 as FQNEAQ (reference sequence). The CDR3 region is CASSFFEGRGETQYF. The CDR3 region has the DNA TGTGCCAGCAGCTTCTTTGAGGGAAGGGGAGAGACCCAGTACTTC.

In its sample, this clonotype was seen a few times. The CDR3 here is CASSLGAGQEGYF. The DNA for the CDR3 is TGTGCCAGCAGCTTAGGGGCCGGACAGGAAGGGTACTTC. The gene calls are TRBV7-7 and TRBJ2-7, with 7 bases aligning to TRBD1. From germline, CDR1 is SSHAT and CDR2 FNYEAQ (reference sequence). This CDR3 is built from 13 residues. V trimming: 1 base; J trimming: 12 bases; junction bases outside the gene matches: 9.

Of note for this clonotype: With a much larger clone just one base away, this may be a read error. The V and J genes are TRBV7-2 and TRBJ2-5; possibly TRBD2 for D (5 bases). The CDR3 runs 14 residues. CDR1 is SGHTA and CDR2 is FQGNSA in the germline V gene. V was pared by 6 bases and J by 7 bases, with 18 bases between. The CDR3 DNA follows: TGTGCCAGCAGGCTCGCGGGCTTGATAGGGACCCAGTACTTC. Encoded protein: CASRLAGLIGTQYF.

Only a few counts were recorded for this clonotype. One junction end disagrees with the germline gene, perhaps due to a read error. The rearrangement joins TRBV18 to TRBJ1-1; no firm D call. The V gene's germline CDR1 is KGHSH and CDR2 LQKENI. The CDR3 has 14 residues. The CDR3 region is CASSPRRLGTEAFF. The CDR3 DNA reads TGTGCCAGTTCACCACGAAGGTTGGGAACTGAAGCTTTCTTT. Combining the CDR3 with reference TRBV18 and TRBJ1-1 gives the whole variable domain NAGVMQNPRHLVRRRGQEARLRCSPMKGHSHVYWYRQLPEEGLKFMVYLQKENIIDESGMPKERFSAEFPKEGPSILRIQQVVRGDSAAYFCASSPRRLGTEAFFGQGTRLTVV.

V and J are TRBV7-2 and TRBJ2-4; D call uncertain. Trimming stripped 5 bases from V and 13 bases from J, with 24 bases between. Germline CDR1 reads SGHTA; CDR2 reads FQGNSA. The CDR3 is 15 amino acids. The CDR3 region has the DNA TGTGCCAGCAGCCTCCGTCCCATAACAAACAATGAGCAGTACTTC. It encodes CASSLRPITNNEQYF.

V and J are TRBV7-9 and TRBJ2-4; 9 bases fit TRBD1. TRBJ2-5 matches the DNA end more closely, so the J call is doubtful. CDR3 length: 14 amino acids. Germline CDR1 is SEHNR and CDR2 is FQNEAQ (reference sequence). The CDR3 is CASSKRDRAETQYF. In DNA, the CDR3 is TGTGCCAGCAGCAAAAGGGACAGGGCGGAGACCCAGTACTTC.

This clonotype has only a few counts. This chain uses TRBV6-1 with TRBJ2-3; TRBD2 is a possible D gene (6 bases). CDR3 length: 16 amino acids. Germline CDR1 MNHNS, CDR2 SASEGT. The V and J ends lost 6 bases and 0 bases respectively, with 16 bases between them. The CDR3: CASSENSGGSTDTQYF. CDR3 nucleotide sequence: TGTGCCAGCAGCGAAAATAGCGGAGGGAGCACAGATACGCAGTATTTT.

The chain combines TRBV5-1 with TRBJ2-1, with 7 nucleotides matching TRBD2. This CDR3 comprises 15 residues. Germline CDR1 and CDR2: SGHRS and YFSETQ. The V gene end was trimmed by 4 bases and the J gene end by 1 base; junction bases not matched to a gene: 5. The CDR3 DNA is TGCGCCAGCAGCGGATTTAGCGGGTCCTACAATGAGCAGTTCTTC. Its protein is CASSGFSGSYNEQFF. The variable domain in full, with the rest retrieved from reference TRBV5-1 and TRBJ2-1, is KAGVTQTPRYLIKTRGQQVTLSCSPISGHRSVSWYQQTPGQGLQFLFEYFSETQRNKGNFPGRFSGRQFSNSRSEMNVSTLELGDSALYLCASSGFSGSYNEQFFGPGTRLTVL.

This clonotype was seen more than once but under ten times. The chain carries TRBV5-5 and TRBJ2-1, with D possibly being TRBD2 (6 bases). Germline CDR1 reads SGHKS; CDR2 reads YYEKEE (reference sequence). V was shortened by 5 bases and J by 8 bases, with 29 bases between the two germline ends. The CDR3 spans 18 residues. CDR3 region: CASRLKASASRLEDEQFF. Written as DNA, the CDR3 is TGTGCCAGCAGGCTAAAGGCTAGCGCTTCTCGGCTGGAGGATGAGCAGTTCTTC.

This clonotype has just a few counts. The V gene is TRBV30, the J gene TRBJ2-6, with 9 bases lining up with TRBD1. The CDR3 is 15 amino acids. With V trimmed by 1 base and J by 11 bases, 9 bases remained unmatched. Germline V gives CDR1 GTSNPN, CDR2 SVGIG (reference sequence). In DNA, the CDR3 is TGTGCCTGGAGTGCACTTAACAGGGGGCCCTACGTCCTGACTTTC. Protein: CAWSALNRGPYVLTF.

In this sample, this clonotype turned up many times. V is TRBV6-1 and J is TRBJ2-1; 9 nucleotides agree with TRBD1. Germline-derived CDR1 and CDR2 are MNHNS and SASEGT. The CDR3 is 15 amino acids. J lost 9 bases, V lost 5 bases, and 11 bases had no gene match. CDR3 DNA: TGTGCCAGCAGTCCCTCCGGGACAGGGACCCTTGAGCAGTTCTTC. Amino acids: CASSPSGTGTLEQFF.

This clonotype was seen a few times. The J gene is TRBJ1-1, the V gene TRBV7-7; D remains ambiguous. Trimming took off 3 bases at V and 0 bases at J, with 5 bases between the two ends. CDR1 and CDR2 (germline): SSHAT, FNYEAQ (reference sequence). This CDR3 is 13 amino acids long. The chain's CDR3 is CASSFDVNTEAFF. CDR3 nucleotide sequence: TGTGCCAGCAGCTTCGATGTGAACACTGAAGCTTTCTTT. Combining the CDR3 with reference TRBV7-7 and TRBJ1-1 gives the whole variable domain GAGVSQSPRYKVTKRGQDVTLRCDPISSHATLYWYQQALGQGPEFLTYFNYEAQPDKSGLPSDRFSAERPEGSISTLTIQRTEQRDSAMYRCASSFDVNTEAFFGQGTRLTVV.

This clonotype was seen more than once but under ten times. The rearrangement joins TRBV5-1 to TRBJ2-1; no clear D. The CDR3 has 17 residues. The germline CDR1 and CDR2 sequences are SGHRS and YFSETQ. V shed 4 bases and J shed 7 bases, with 24 bases lying between them. The DNA of the CDR3 is TGCGCCAGCAGCGAGCGCGGATCCGTAGGGCCCCCGAATGAGCAGTTCTTC. Its translation is CASSERGSVGPPNEQFF.

V is TRBV5-1 and J is TRBJ1-2; D uncertain. Germline CDR1 SGHRS, CDR2 YFSETQ. The CDR3 is 14 residues long. The V end lost 2 bases, the J end lost 6 bases, and 14 bases lay between the germline ends. CDR3 nucleotides: TGCGCCAGCAGCTTATCCAGGCCTAGAGATGGCTACACCTTC. Its translation: CASSLSRPRDGYTF. Using reference TRBV5-1 and TRBJ1-2 for the parts outside the CDR3, the full variable domain is KAGVTQTPRYLIKTRGQQVTLSCSPISGHRSVSWYQQTPGQGLQFLFEYFSETQRNKGNFPGRFSGRQFSNSRSEMNVSTLELGDSALYLCASSLSRPRDGYTFGSGTRLTVV.

This clonotype was seen only a few times. The gene calls are TRBV30 and TRBJ2-2, with no clear D. The CDR3 totals 14 residues. Germline V gene data show CDR1 as GTSNPN and CDR2 as SVGIG (reference sequence). V was clipped by 2 bases and J by 1 base, with 8 bases between them. The CDR3 is CAWSTWGNTGELFF. The DNA for the CDR3 is TGTGCCTGGAGTACCTGGGGGAACACCGGGGAGCTGTTTTTT.

This clonotype has only a few counts. The gene calls are TRBV20-1 and TRBJ2-1; tentatively, D is TRBD1 (5 bases). Between the trimmed V and J ends, which lost 6 bases and 10 bases, there was a span of 25 bases. Germline V gives CDR1 DFQATT, CDR2 SNEGSKA (reference sequence). CDR3 length: 15 amino acids. The CDR3 bases are TGCAGTGCCAGTCAGACAGATCTCACCTCTTGGGAGCAGTTCTTC. Residues: CSASQTDLTSWEQFF.